The 3 T cell receptor beta chains listed next were all sequenced from one sample in a study of shared clonotypes between healthy human individuals. The protocol was immunoSEQ multiplex PCR, while the TCRdb copy is restricted to in-frame clones and leaves out a portion. The sample records 1,400,000 or so clones, roughly 98.5% being singletons. Material: naive CD4+ T cells sorted from blood. Subset meaning: CD45RA+ positively selected. These receptors were taken from a young man in good health.

The V call is TRBV5-1, the J call TRBJ2-2, with a possible D match to TRBD1 (6 bases). The CDR3 sequence is 13 residues long. Trimming removed 0 bases at V and 13 bases at J, with 13 bases between. Germline CDR1 reads SGHRS; CDR2 reads YFSETQ. The CDR3 nucleotides read TGCGCCAGCAGCTTGGACAGGGTGGGAGCGCTGTTTTTT. This sequence encodes CASSLDRVGALFF.

The chain combines TRBV7-3 with TRBJ2-1; 9 bases line up with TRBD1. This CDR3 contains 16 residues. CDR1 and CDR2 (germline): SGHTA, FQGTGA. The junction had 7 bases not matched to a gene; V was cut back by 5 bases and J by 2 bases. CDR3 in DNA: TGTGCCAGCAGCACCCGGGACAGGGAGCCCTACAATGAGCAGTTCTTC. It encodes CASSTRDREPYNEQFF.

The chain links TRBV7-6 to TRBJ2-1, with D possibly being TRBD1 (7 bases). The CDR3 sequence is 15 residues long. Germline V gene lookup returns CDR1 SGHVS and CDR2 FNYEAQ. V lost 5 bases, J lost 0 bases, and 11 bases lay in between. This CDR3 is CASSPGGSSYNEQFF. CDR3 DNA sequence: TGTGCCAGCAGCCCAGGGGGGAGCTCCTACAATGAGCAGTTCTTC.